This TCR beta chain was recorded in a study of cytomegalovirus exposure and HLA in healthy donors. The study, taken as a whole, reports: High specificity and sensitivity for cytomegalovirus status were reported for the classifier.

CDR3 length: 14 amino acids. V was clipped by 2 bases and J by 3 bases, with 12 bases between them. Germline CDR1 and CDR2: SGHTS and YDEGEE. Assay used: immunoSEQ multiplex PCR; TCRdb lists only in-frame clones, some missing. The profile shows 80,000 or so clones, 85% to 95% of them singletons. Of note for this clone: The target antigen is unknown.

The chain couples TRBV5-8 to TRBJ2-7, with D tentatively TRBD2 (5 bases). This clonotype was sampled from a young woman in good health and CMV-seronegative. Sequencing used PBMCs. The CDR3 here is CASSFRSSFYEQYF. The DNA of the CDR3 is TGTGCCAGCAGCTTCCGATCTAGCTTCTACGAGCAGTACTTC.